This T cell receptor beta chain was captured in a study of cytomegalovirus exposure and HLA in healthy donors. Background on the study: About 80 million unique TCRs from HLA-typed donors made up an early data release.

A multiplex PCR was run with 60 Vbeta primers and 13 Jbeta primers. Data came from immunoSEQ multiplex PCR; TCRdb stores just in-frame clones and leaves some out. The repertoire includes some 140,000 clones, about 70% of them detected once, and 2.5% to 4% sits in the top ten. J lost 7 bases, V lost 7 bases, and 10 bases had no gene match. This CDR3 is 13 amino acids long. The germline CDR1 and CDR2 sequences are MNHEY and SMNVEV (reference sequence). Sequencing was carried out using PBMCs. The genes are TRBV27 and TRBJ2-7; 7 bases fit TRBD2. This clonotype was obtained from a man in his forties or fifties in good health and CMV-seronegative. The CDR3 DNA follows: TGTGCCAGCAAGAGCGGGATTGCGGGTGAGCAGTACTTC. Translating gives CASKSGIAGEQYF.